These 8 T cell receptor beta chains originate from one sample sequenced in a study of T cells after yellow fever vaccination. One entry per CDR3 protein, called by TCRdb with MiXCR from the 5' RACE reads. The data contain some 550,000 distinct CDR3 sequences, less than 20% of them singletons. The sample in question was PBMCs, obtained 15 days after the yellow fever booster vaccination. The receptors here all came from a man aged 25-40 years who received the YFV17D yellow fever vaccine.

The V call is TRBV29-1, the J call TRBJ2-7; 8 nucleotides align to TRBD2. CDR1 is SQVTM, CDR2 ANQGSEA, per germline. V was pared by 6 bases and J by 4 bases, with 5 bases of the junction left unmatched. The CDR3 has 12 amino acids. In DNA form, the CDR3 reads TGCAGCGTAGCCGGGACTAGTTACGAGCAGTACTTC. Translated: CSVAGTSYEQYF.

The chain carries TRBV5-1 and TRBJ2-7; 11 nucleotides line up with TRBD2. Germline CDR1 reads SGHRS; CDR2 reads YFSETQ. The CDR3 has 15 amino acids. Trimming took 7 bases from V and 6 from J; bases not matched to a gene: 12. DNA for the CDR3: TGCGCCAGCGGGGGGACTAGCGGAAATGGAGGCGAGCAGTACTTC. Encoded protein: CASGGTSGNGGEQYF.

The chain's CDR3 is CASSPHVNEQYF. CDR3 nucleotides: TGTGCCAGCAGCCCCCACGTGAACGAGCAGTACTTC. The rearrangement joins TRBV3-1 to TRBJ2-7; D is unresolved. The length of the CDR3 is 12 residues. CDR1 is LGHDT and CDR2 is YNNKEL in the germline V gene (reference sequence). V was pared by 4 bases and J by 5 bases, with 9 bases between.

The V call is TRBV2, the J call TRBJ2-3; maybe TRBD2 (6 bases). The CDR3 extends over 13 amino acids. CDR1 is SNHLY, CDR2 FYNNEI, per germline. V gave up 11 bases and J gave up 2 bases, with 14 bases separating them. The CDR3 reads CAATGDLTDTQYF. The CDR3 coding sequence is TGTGCCGCTACGGGGGACCTCACAGATACGCAGTATTTT.

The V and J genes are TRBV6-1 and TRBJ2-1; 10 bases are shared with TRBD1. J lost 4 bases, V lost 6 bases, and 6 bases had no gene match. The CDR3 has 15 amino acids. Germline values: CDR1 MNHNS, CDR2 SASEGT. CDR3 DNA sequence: TGTGCCAGCAGGTCACCGGGACAGGGGTACAATGAGCAGTTCTTC. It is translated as CASRSPGQGYNEQFF.

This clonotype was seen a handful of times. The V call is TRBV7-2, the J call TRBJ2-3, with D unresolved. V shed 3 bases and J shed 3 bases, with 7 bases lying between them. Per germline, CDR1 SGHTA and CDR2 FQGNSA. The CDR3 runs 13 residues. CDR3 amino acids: CASSFWRTDTQYF. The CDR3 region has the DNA TGTGCCAGCAGCTTTTGGCGAACAGATACGCAGTATTTT. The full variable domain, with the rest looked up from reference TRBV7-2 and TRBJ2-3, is GAGVSQSPSNKVTEKGKDVELRCDPISGHTALYWYRQSLGQGLEFLIYFQGNSAPDKSGLPSDRFSAERTGGSVSTLTIQRTQQEDSAVYLCASSFWRTDTQYFGPGTRLTVL.

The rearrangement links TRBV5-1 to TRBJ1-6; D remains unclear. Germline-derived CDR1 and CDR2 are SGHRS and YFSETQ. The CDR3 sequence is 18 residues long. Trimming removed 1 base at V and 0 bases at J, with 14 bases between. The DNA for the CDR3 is TGCGCCAGCAGCTTGCAAGCGGCAGCGAGCTCCTATAATTCACCCCTCCACTTT. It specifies CASSLQAAASSYNSPLHF. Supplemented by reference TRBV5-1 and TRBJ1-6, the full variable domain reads KAGVTQTPRYLIKTRGQQVTLSCSPISGHRSVSWYQQTPGQGLQFLFEYFSETQRNKGNFPGRFSGRQFSNSRSEMNVSTLELGDSALYLCASSLQAAASSYNSPLHFGNGTRLTVT.

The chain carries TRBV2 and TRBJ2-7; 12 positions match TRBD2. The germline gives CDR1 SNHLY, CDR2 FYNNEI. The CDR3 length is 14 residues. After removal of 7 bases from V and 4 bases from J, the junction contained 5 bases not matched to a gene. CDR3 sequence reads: CASKGTSGYYEQYF. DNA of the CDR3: TGTGCCAGCAAGGGGACTAGCGGGTATTACGAGCAGTACTTC. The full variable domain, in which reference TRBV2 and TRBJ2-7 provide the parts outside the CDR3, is EPEVTQTPSHQVTQMGQEVILRCVPISNHLYFYWYRQILGQKVEFLVSFYNNEISEKSEIFDDQFSVERPDGSNFTLKIRSTKLEDSAMYFCASKGTSGYYEQYFGPGTRLTVT.